This TCR beta chain is drawn from a study of human T cells and chemical hapten exposure. Trimming pared 2 bases from V and 8 bases from J, leaving 9 bases between. The CDR3 has 12 residues. As to time point: patch test 3, about 24 weeks after DPC sensitization. Treatment in this sample: therapeutic diphenylcyclopropenone sensitization with weekly scalp DPC. TCRdb processed the RACE reads anew with MiXCR; each CDR3 protein has one entry. This table has more than 80,000 distinct CDR3 sequences, 11% appearing once. This clonotype has at least ten counts. The source was whole blood, collected in connection with sensitization to the hapten diphenylcyclopropenone (DPC). This chain joins TRBV12-3 or TRBV12-4 and TRBJ1-1; D uncertain. The TCR comes from a woman in her fifties or sixties with alopecia areata. Some clones in this sample may be carry-over from other donors' samples. The CDR3 sequence is CASSLWKGEAFF. The CDR3 region has the DNA TGTGCCAGCAGTTTATGGAAGGGCGAAGCTTTCTTT.